The clone carrying this TCR beta chain was observed a handful of times. As yet, its antigen is unknown. The record originates from a study of T-cell reconstitution after alpha-beta-depleted transplantation in children. Study findings and constraints: Where alpha-beta T cells came from about two months after transplant was reportedly several hundred expanded graft clones. T-cell numbers and diversity, one year after transplant, stemmed largely from T cells that were newly produced.

V shed 5 bases and J 1 base; nucleotides not matched to a gene: 10. The CDR3 covers 16 residues. The germline gives CDR1 SGHRS, CDR2 YFSETQ. For TCRbeta, the library was prepared with unique molecular identifiers. In TCRdb, the PCR reads were re-called with MiXCR into one record per CDR3 protein. The data contain fewer than 1 million distinct CDR3 sequences, roughly 15% of them seen just once; the ten biggest clones take up about 4.6%. The chain links TRBV5-1 to TRBJ1-2, with 8 bases fitting TRBD1. The sample here was PBMCs, mostly from graft donor cells, taken 360 days after TCRalphabeta/CD19-depleted stem cell transplant. The source is a male patient younger than 18 who had a stem cell transplant for acute lymphoblastic leukemia, so the T cells may come from the graft donor. The CDR3 loop reads CASRLQGEVGNYGYTF. The DNA of the CDR3 is TGCGCCAGCAGATTACAGGGGGAAGTCGGTAACTATGGCTACACCTTC.